The rows below give T cell receptor beta chains drawn from one sample of a study of beta chain features in type 1 diabetes. Profiling relied on immunoSEQ multiplex PCR, and the TCRdb table lists in-frame clones only, not all of them. The repertoire holds roughly 140,000 clones, about a tenth seen once, with less than 0.5% in the top ten. The specimen was central memory CD4+ T cells from blood. The receptors were sampled from a man younger than 45 with type 1 diabetes. CDR3s include the opening cysteine and the closing phenylalanine or tryptophan. A D gene is named only where the DNA matches it firmly. Size is omitted from some rows. Given values are once, few, many or a class for expanded clones.

v_call,clone_size,j_call,d_call,cdr3_nt,cdr3_aa
TRBV23-1,NA,TRBJ1-2,NA,TGCGCCAGCAGTCAATCTGAGGACGGGGGGACCATTGGCCCGGGAACGAAAACGAGCTATGGCTACACCTTC,CASSQSEDGGTIGPGTKTSYGYTF
TRBV11-3,NA,TRBJ2-2,NA,TGTGCCAGCAGCTTTAGTAGTCGGGAGCTGTTTTTT,CASSFSSRELFF
TRBV9,few,TRBJ2-7,NA,TGTGCCAGCAGCAACTCCCCGACAGGCTCCTACGAGCAGTACTTC,CASSNSPTGSYEQYF
TRBV28,many,TRBJ1-1,NA,TGTGCCAGCAGTTTTTATCCGGGTGCAGCTTTCTTT,CASSFYPGAAFF
TRBV11-2,few,TRBJ2-2,TRBD1,TGTGCCAGCAGCTTAGATGCCAGGGGGTACACCGGGGAGCTGTTTTTT,CASSLDARGYTGELFF
TRBV28,few,TRBJ2-7,TRBD2,TGTGCCAGCAGCTTTGTAGCGGGGCATATCTACGAGCAGTACTTC,CASSFVAGHIYEQYF
TRBV7-9,few,TRBJ2-3,TRBD2,TGTGCCAGCTCCCCGTGGACTAGCGCGACAGATACGCAGTATTTT,CASSPWTSATDTQYF
TRBV5-1,NA,TRBJ2-6,NA,TGCGCCAGCGGGGCGATCTCTGGGGCCAACGTCCTGACTTTC,CASGAISGANVLTF
TRBV7-9,few,TRBJ2-6,NA,TGTGCCAGCCCCGGAGTGAGTTCTGGGGCCAACGTCCTGACTTTC,CASPGVSSGANVLTF
TRBV6-5,few,TRBJ2-1,TRBD2,TGTGCCAGCATCCTAGCGGACCCTGGGTCAAGCGAGCAGTTCTTC,CASILADPGSSEQFF
TRBV29-1,few,TRBJ2-1,NA,TGCAGCGTTATGGCGGGCTCCTACAATGAGCAGTTCTTC,CSVMAGSYNEQFF
TRBV19,NA,TRBJ1-5,NA,TGTGCCAGTAGCTTACAGGGAAGCTTCCTCTATAGCAATCAGCCCCAGCATTTT,CASSLQGSFLYSNQPQHF
TRBV7-2,NA,TRBJ1-2,NA,TGTGCCAGCAGCCCACGACAAGGCGGCTACACCTTC,CASSPRQGGYTF
TRBV21-1,NA,TRBJ2-1,NA,TGTGCCAGCGCCCCGCGGGGCGGGTACAATGAGCAGTTCTTC,CASAPRGGYNEQFF
TRBV19,few,TRBJ1-1,NA,TGTGCCAGTAGTATAGCGCCCTGGCGGAAGAACACTGAAGCTTTCTTT,CASSIAPWRKNTEAFF
TRBV18,few,TRBJ1-2,NA,TGTGCCAGCTCATTTAGCCGAGAGGAGGGCTACAATGGCTACACCTTC,CASSFSREEGYNGYTF
TRBV9,few,TRBJ2-7,TRBD1,TGTGCCAGCAGCGTAGGGACAGGGGGCTTTAGCTCCTACGAGCAGTACTTC,CASSVGTGGFSSYEQYF
TRBV9,few,TRBJ2-6,NA,TGTGCCAGCAGCGTATCGGGCTCTGGGGCCAACGTCCTGACTTTC,CASSVSGSGANVLTF
TRBV4-3,many,TRBJ2-5,TRBD2,TGCGCCAGCAGCCAAGGAAGACTAGCGGCTATGGGGACCCAGTACTTC,CASSQGRLAAMGTQYF
TRBV14,NA,TRBJ2-7,NA,TGTGCCAGCAGAGCAGGGGCAGAGCAGTACTTC,CASRAGAEQYF
TRBV5-1,few,TRBJ2-5,NA,TGCGCCAGCAGCTCGCAGGGGGGCGAGACCCAGTACTTC,CASSSQGGETQYF
TRBV5-6,few,TRBJ2-3,TRBD2,TGTGCCAGCAGCTTGACTAGCGGGAGTGGGGCAGATACGCAGTATTTT,CASSLTSGSGADTQYF
TRBV7-2,NA,TRBJ2-1,TRBD2,TGTGCCAGCAGCTTCGCAAAAGCGGGAGGGCTTGAGCAGTTCTTC,CASSFAKAGGLEQFF
TRBV4-3,few,TRBJ2-3,NA,TGCGCCAGCAGCCAAGATGTCGCTGCCGGGGCAGATACGCAGTATTTT,CASSQDVAAGADTQYF
TRBV30,few,TRBJ1-5,NA,TGTGCCTGGAGGAGGGATAGCAATCAGCCCCAGCATTTT,CAWRRDSNQPQHF
TRBV30,NA,TRBJ1-5,TRBD1,TGTGCCTGTACGACAGGGACTAGCAATCAGCCCCAGCATTTT,CACTTGTSNQPQHF
TRBV21-1,few,TRBJ2-1,NA,TGTGCCAGCAGCAAACGGCCTTCTCTAGCTCCCAACTACAATGAGCAGTTCTTC,CASSKRPSLAPNYNEQFF
TRBV10-3,few,TRBJ2-3,TRBD2,TGTGCCATCAGTAAAGGGTCTAGCGGTCAAGATACGCAGTATTTT,CAISKGSSGQDTQYF
TRBV5-4,NA,TRBJ1-2,NA,TGTGCCAGCAGCTTACTTGGACTGTCAAACTATGGCTACACCTTC,CASSLLGLSNYGYTF
TRBV18,few,TRBJ1-2,NA,TGTGCCAGCTCACCCGACTCTAACTATGGCTACACCTTC,CASSPDSNYGYTF
TRBV7-9,NA,TRBJ2-3,NA,TGTGCCAGCAGCTTATCCCATGAGGGCGGAGATACGCAGTATTTT,CASSLSHEGGDTQYF
TRBV5-1,few,TRBJ2-5,NA,TGCGCCAGCAGCTTGGCCAGCCAAGAGACCCAGTACTTC,CASSLASQETQYF
TRBV7-9,NA,TRBJ2-5,TRBD2,TGTGCCAGCAGCTTTCGGGAGGGGGAGACCCAGTACTTC,CASSFREGETQYF
TRBV18,NA,TRBJ2-3,NA,TGTGCCAGCTCACCGACCCACGGGGGATTAACAGATACGCAGTATTTT,CASSPTHGGLTDTQYF
TRBV11-2,NA,TRBJ2-7,NA,TGTGCCAGCAGCTTGACAGTGGGCTCCTACGAGCAGTACTTC,CASSLTVGSYEQYF
TRBV5-1,NA,TRBJ2-3,TRBD1,TGCGCCAGCAGCCCGGGACAGTTAGATACGCAGTATTTT,CASSPGQLDTQYF
TRBV6-1,NA,TRBJ2-1,TRBD1,TGTGCCAGCCCGGGACAGGCTTACAATGAGCAGTTCTTC,CASPGQAYNEQFF
TRBV18,few,TRBJ2-7,NA,TGTGCCAGCTCACCACCGGTCGGCGGCGAGCAGTACTTC,CASSPPVGGEQYF
TRBV11-3,few,TRBJ2-5,NA,TGTGCCAGCAGCCTGGGGGAGGAAGAGACCCAGTACTTC,CASSLGEEETQYF
TRBV7-3,NA,TRBJ2-1,TRBD2,TGTGCCAGCAGCCCCCTGGCTAGCGGCTACAATGAGCAGTTCTTC,CASSPLASGYNEQFF
TRBV18,NA,TRBJ1-1,NA,TGTGCCAGCTCACCAAACACGAACACTGAAGCTTTCTTT,CASSPNTNTEAFF
TRBV4-3,few,TRBJ2-1,NA,TGCGCCAGCAGCCAGGAGGCCTTAACTGAGCAGTTCTTC,CASSQEALTEQFF
TRBV9,few,TRBJ1-2,NA,TGTGCCAGCAGCGTGGAGGACGCAGTCTATGGCTACACCTTC,CASSVEDAVYGYTF
TRBV4-2,NA,TRBJ2-1,TRBD2,TGTGCCAGCAGCCAAGGGAGCGGGGGCTTATTTCAGAATGAGCAGTTCTTC,CASSQGSGGLFQNEQFF
TRBV10-3,NA,TRBJ2-1,NA,TGTGCCATCAGGGAGAGGGACACTTACAATGAGCAGTTCTTC,CAIRERDTYNEQFF
TRBV9,NA,TRBJ2-7,NA,TGTGCCAGCAGCTTTCGAGATAGCGGTACCTACGAGCAGTACTTC,CASSFRDSGTYEQYF
TRBV27,few,TRBJ2-2,NA,TGTGCCAGCAGTTACAGGGTCACCGGGGAGCTGTTTTTT,CASSYRVTGELFF
TRBV9,NA,TRBJ2-5,NA,TGTGCCAGCAGCGTAGAACGCGGGGCCCAAGAGACCCAGTACTTC,CASSVERGAQETQYF
TRBV5-1,few,TRBJ2-3,NA,TGCGCCAGCAGCCCATTTAGCGGAGCAGATACGCAGTATTTT,CASSPFSGADTQYF
TRBV11-2,few,TRBJ2-1,TRBD2,TGTGCCAGCAGCCGAGTTTGGGGGGGGAATGAGCAGTTCTTC,CASSRVWGGNEQFF
TRBV30,NA,TRBJ2-3,TRBD2,TGTGCCTGGACCGAGGGGACTAGCGGTTACACAGATACGCAGTATTTT,CAWTEGTSGYTDTQYF